The subject of this entry is one TCR beta chain. This table comes from immunoSEQ multiplex PCR, and its TCRdb copy is limited to in-frame clones, with some not included. The data show about 95,000 clones, roughly 84% seen once. The data originate from a study of PD-L1 blockade in urothelial cancer. Time point given: pretreatment peripheral blood. The CDR3 is 15 residues long. Germline CDR1 and CDR2: LNHDA and SQIVND (reference sequence). The trim removed 4 bases at V and 4 bases at J, leaving 2 bases unmatched. The V and J genes are TRBV19 and TRBJ1-5; 12 bases are shared with TRBD1. This receptor was identified in a man aged 55 to 70 with urothelial cancer. The starting material was PBMCs, obtained around atezolizumab (anti-PD-L1) treatment. The CDR3 region is CASSRDRGQNQPQHF. DNA for the CDR3: TGTGCCAGTAGTAGGGACAGGGGGCAAAATCAGCCCCAGCATTTT. The complete variable domain, with remaining parts taken from reference TRBV19 and TRBJ1-5, reads DGGITQSPKYLFRKEGQNVTLSCEQNLNHDAMYWYRQDPGQGLRLIYYSQIVNDFQKGDIAEGYSVSREKKESFPLTVTSAQKNPTAFYLCASSRDRGQNQPQHFGDGTRLSIL.